This T cell receptor (beta chain) was documented in a study of patients and donors after allogeneic stem cell transplantation. TCRdb independently ran MiXCR on the RT-PCR reads; one entry per CDR3 protein. The repertoire holds about 16,000 distinct CDR3 sequences, 27% seen once, with under 45% in the top ten. This clonotype was counted a few times. With 4 bases clipped from V and 3 bases from J, the junction kept 0 bases outside the gene matches. CDR3 length: 14 residues. Looked up from germline, CDR1 is LNHDA and CDR2 is SQIVND (reference sequence). The chain carries TRBV19 and TRBJ1-6; 7 bases are shared with TRBD1. Sample: blood, either unsorted or a sorted T cell fraction (not recorded which). This receptor was obtained from a human donor who was either an allogeneic HSCT recipient or a stem cell or donor lymphocyte infusion donor (not recorded which). It is not recorded whose cells these are; they may come from a transplant donor. CDR3 sequence: CASSRQGYNSPLHF. CDR3 nucleotides: TGTGCCAGTAGTAGACAGGGCTATAATTCACCCCTCCACTTT.